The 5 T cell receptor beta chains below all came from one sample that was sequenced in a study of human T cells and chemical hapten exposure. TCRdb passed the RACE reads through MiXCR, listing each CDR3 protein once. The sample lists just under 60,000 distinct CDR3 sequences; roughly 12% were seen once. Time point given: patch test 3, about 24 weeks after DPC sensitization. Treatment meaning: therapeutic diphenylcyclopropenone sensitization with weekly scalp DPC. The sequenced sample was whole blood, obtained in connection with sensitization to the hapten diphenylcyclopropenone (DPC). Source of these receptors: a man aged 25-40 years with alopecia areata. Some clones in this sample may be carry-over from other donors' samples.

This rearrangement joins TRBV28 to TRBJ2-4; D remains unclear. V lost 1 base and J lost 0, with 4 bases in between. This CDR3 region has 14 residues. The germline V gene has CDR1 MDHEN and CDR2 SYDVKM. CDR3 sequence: CASSLSVAKNIQYF. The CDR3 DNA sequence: TGTGCCAGCAGTTTATCGGTAGCCAAAAACATTCAGTACTTC.

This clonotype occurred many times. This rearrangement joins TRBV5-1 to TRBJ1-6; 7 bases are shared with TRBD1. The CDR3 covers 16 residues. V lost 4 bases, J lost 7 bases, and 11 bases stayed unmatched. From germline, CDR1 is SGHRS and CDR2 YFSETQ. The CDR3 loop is CASSPNRGLGNSPLHF. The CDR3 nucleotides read TGCGCCAGCAGCCCCAACAGGGGATTGGGGAATTCACCCCTCCACTTT.

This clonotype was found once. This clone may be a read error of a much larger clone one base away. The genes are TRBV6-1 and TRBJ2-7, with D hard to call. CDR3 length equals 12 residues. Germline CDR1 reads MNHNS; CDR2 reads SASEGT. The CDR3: CVSSEPWEEQYF. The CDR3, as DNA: TGTGTCAGCAGTGAACCATGGGAAGAGCAGTACTTC.

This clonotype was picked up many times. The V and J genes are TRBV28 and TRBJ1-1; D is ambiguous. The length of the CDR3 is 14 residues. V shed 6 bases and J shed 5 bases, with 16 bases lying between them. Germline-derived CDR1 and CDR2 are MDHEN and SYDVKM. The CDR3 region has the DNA TGTGCCAGCAGCCCCACGGTCCTCAAGACTGAAGCTTTCTTT. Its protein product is CASSPTVLKTEAFF.

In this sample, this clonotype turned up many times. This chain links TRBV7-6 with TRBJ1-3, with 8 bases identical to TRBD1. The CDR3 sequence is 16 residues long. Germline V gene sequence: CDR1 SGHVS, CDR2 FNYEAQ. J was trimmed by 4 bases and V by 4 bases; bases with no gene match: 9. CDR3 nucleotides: TGTGCCAGCAGCTCGACTTGGACAGGGTCGGGAAACACCATATATTTT. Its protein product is CASSSTWTGSGNTIYF.